This T cell receptor (beta chain) is from a study of blood T cell repertoires in COVID-19. This clone was seen many times. Produced via immunoSEQ multiplex PCR; TCRdb's table is partial and in-frame only. The sample lists 240,000 or so clones, 70% to 90% occurring once. The germline gives CDR1 ENHRY, CDR2 SYGVKD. Unmatched junction bases numbered 4, after V lost 1 base and J lost 7 bases. This CDR3 has 14 residues. This chain uses TRBV10-3 with TRBJ1-1; TRBD1 aligns across 9 bases. The sequence was obtained from a man aged 45-65 years who had been exposed to COVID-19. The sample was PBMCs or T cells enriched from blood (not recorded which). The CDR3 DNA reads TGTGCCATCAGTGAGTGGACAGGGGCTGGTGAAGCTTTCTTT. Amino acid sequence: CAISEWTGAGEAFF.